The T cell receptor (beta chain) under discussion was sequenced for a study of cytomegalovirus exposure and HLA in healthy donors. Looking at the study overall: An early release of data contained approximately 85 million unique TCRs, which came from HLA-typed donors.

Whole-study results and caveats: Association with HLA alleles at 0.05 false discovery rate was found for some 18,000 TCR beta sequences in a later analysis. The number of N-insertions in an Asian-associated ancestry cluster was reportedly below the approximately 680-donor mean in a later analysis. Previous analysis showed most TCR beta V segments were productive about 87% or about 30% of the time.

Turning to this clone: Its target is not known.

With 60 Vbeta and 13 Jbeta primers, the PCR was carried out. Measured with immunoSEQ multiplex PCR; TCRdb has only the in-frame clones, and not every one. The repertoire has about 150,000 clones, 70% to 90% of them found once; the top ten carry roughly 5.5%. The V segment lost 5 bases and the J segment 4 bases; nucleotides outside the gene matches: 11. This CDR3 comprises 16 residues. Per germline, CDR1 MDHEN and CDR2 SYDVKM. This clonotype was obtained from a woman aged 40 to 50 in good health and CMV-seropositive. The rearrangement uses TRBV28 and TRBJ2-1, with 7 bases matching TRBD2. Source material: PBMCs. In nucleotides, the CDR3 is TGTGCCAGCAGTATAGTCCTTCTAGCGGATTACAATGAGCAGTTCTTC. This sequence encodes CASSIVLLADYNEQFF.